Detailed here is one T cell receptor beta chain. Its specificity is unknown. The CDR3 consists of 15 residues. The germline gives CDR1 SGDLS, CDR2 YYNGEE. Unmatched junction bases numbered 4, after V lost 7 bases and J lost 0 bases. TCRdb keeps only in-frame clones here, not all; method: immunoSEQ multiplex PCR. The top ten hold 6.3% of the sample, which has fewer than 75,000 clones, around nine tenths seen once. This record belongs to a study of T cell responses to AZD1222 COVID-19 vaccine. Study-level points and caveats: Regions 160-218 and 743-854 dominated among vaccine-associated CD4 TCRs spanning spike.

This clonotype was sampled from an adult who received the MenACWY meningococcal vaccine as a control. This rearrangement joins TRBV9 to TRBJ2-3, with TRBD2 matching over 11 bases. Sequences were derived from peripheral blood, sampled 28 days after the second dose of the MenACWY control vaccine. In DNA, the CDR3 is TGTGCCAGCGGGACTAGCGGAACTAGCACAGATACGCAGTATTTT. Its protein product is CASGTSGTSTDTQYF.